Listed here are 11 T cell receptor beta chains from one sample, sequenced in a study of blood T cells in healthy people across ages (dated by TCRdb to the mid-2010s). Library preparation was by 5' RACE. This sample was sequenced with an Illumina HiSeq 2500. A second PCR of roughly 7 to 11 cycles was performed with a sample-barcoded 5' primer and a J-beta primer mix. TCRdb applied fastp at Q25 and MiXCR to the public reads, then kept only in-frame beta chains. Entries are consolidated by CDR3 protein sequence, retaining the most common genes and DNA. Counted in this sample were approximately 960,000 distinct CDR3 sequences; 25% to 30% of them appeared once. The ten largest account for 9.5% to 13% of the sample. The same specimen was also included in a second study, on T cells of mothers and their children.

The sequencing input was blood. These receptors came from a woman aged 40 to 50 in good health.

This chain connects TRBV3-1 to TRBJ1-1, with D hard to call. V lost 1 base and J 1 base, leaving 10 bases between the germline ends. The CDR3 has 15 residues. The germline V gene encodes CDR1 LGHDT and CDR2 YNNKEL (reference sequence). CDR3 region: CASSQARLPNTEAFF. CDR3 coding DNA: TGTGCCAGCAGCCAAGCTCGGTTGCCGAACACTGAAGCTTTCTTT.

This clonotype was seen more than once but under ten times. The chain links TRBV3-1 to TRBJ1-1; D is uncertain. The V and J ends lost 5 bases and 1 base respectively, with 14 bases between them. Germline V CDR1 and CDR2: LGHDT, YNNKEL (reference sequence). The CDR3 runs 15 residues. CDR3 in amino acids: CASSEVAGSNTEAFF. The DNA of the CDR3 is TGTGCCAGCAGCGAAGTTGCTGGGTCGAACACTGAAGCTTTCTTT.

A word on this clonotype: This sequence may be a read error, since a much larger clone differs from it by one base. The chain is built from TRBV4-1 and TRBJ2-5; no firm D call. The CDR3 has 13 residues. V gave up 2 bases and J gave up 2 bases, with 6 bases separating them. Germline V gene data show CDR1 as MGHRA and CDR2 as YSYEKL. CDR3 in DNA: TGCGCCAGCAGCCAATGGACGCAAGAGACCCAGTACTTC. This encodes CASSQWTQETQYF.

V gene TRBV12-3 or TRBV12-4 combines with J gene TRBJ1-2; a weak D match, TRBD1 (5 bases). Trimming removed 7 bases at V and 7 bases at J, with 16 bases between. The CDR3 covers 13 residues. In DNA, the CDR3 is TGTGCCAGCACCCTTGTGAGGGGACTTGGCTACACCTTC. Its protein is CASTLVRGLGYTF.

This sequence joins TRBV6-6 and TRBJ2-7; tentative D call: TRBD1 (6 bases). The CDR3 sequence is 15 residues long. Germline V CDR1 and CDR2: MNHNY, SVGAGI (reference sequence). The V end was cut by 2 bases, the J end by 3 bases, with 14 bases between. CDR3 sequence: CASSYRGRGYYEQYF. The DNA for the CDR3 is TGTGCCAGCAGTTACCGCGGCAGGGGTTACTACGAGCAGTACTTC.

The rearrangement links TRBV30 to TRBJ2-7; D is unresolved. This CDR3 is built from 13 residues. V dropped 2 bases and J dropped 0 bases, with 8 bases sitting between them. Per germline, CDR1 GTSNPN and CDR2 SVGIG (reference sequence). In nucleotides, the CDR3 is TGTGCCTGGAGTCCCCAGAGCTCCTACGAGCAGTACTTC. Residues: CAWSPQSSYEQYF.

The chain has TRBV3-1 and TRBJ2-1; a weak D match, TRBD2 (6 bases). The germline V gene encodes CDR1 LGHDT and CDR2 YNNKEL (reference sequence). The CDR3 runs 17 residues. The ends were cut back, 6 bases at V and 2 bases at J, with 20 bases in the middle. The CDR3 region has the DNA TGTGCCAGCAGGCGGCCGGGACTTATCGGCCCCTACAATGAGCAGTTCTTC. It specifies CASRRPGLIGPYNEQFF.

Concerning this clonotype: A much larger clonotype is one base distant, so this may be a read error. The chain carries TRBV20-1 and TRBJ2-1; no clear D. Germline CDR1 is DFQATT and CDR2 is SNEGSKA (reference sequence). There are 12 residues in the CDR3. V shed 2 bases and J shed 13 bases, with 15 bases lying between them. The CDR3 DNA reads as TGCAGTGCTAGATATCTCCAAGAGACCCAGTTCTTC. It codes for CSARYLQETQFF.

The chain recombines TRBV6-1 with TRBJ1-5; TRBD1 aligns across 9 bases. V dropped 6 bases and J dropped 6; count of bases not matched to a gene: 6. The germline CDR1 and CDR2 sequences are MNHNS and SASEGT. This CDR3 spans 14 amino acids. DNA of the CDR3: TGTGCCAGCAGCGGGACAGGGACGGCTCAGCCCCAGCATTTT. Amino acid sequence: CASSGTGTAQPQHF.

Note on this clonotype: Possible read error: a much larger clone is one base away. The chain links TRBV5-1 to TRBJ2-7, with D possibly called TRBD1 or TRBD2 (5 bases each). Looked up from germline, CDR1 is SGHRS and CDR2 is YFSETQ. CDR3 length: 14 residues. CDR3 bases: TGCGCCGGCAGCTTGGACCCGGGACCCTACGAGCAGTACTTC. Translation gives CAGSLDPGPYEQYF.

This clonotype was detected many times. This sequence joins TRBV6-6 and TRBJ2-7; the D is unclear. The germline V gene has CDR1 MNHNY and CDR2 SVGAGI (reference sequence). The CDR3 consists of 14 residues. V gave up 4 bases and J gave up 1 base, with 11 bases separating them. CDR3 bases: TGTGCCAGCAGTTCCGGACGGTTGTCCTACGAGCAGTACTTC. It encodes CASSSGRLSYEQYF.